This T cell receptor (beta chain) was identified in a study of blood T cell repertoires in COVID-19. This clone appeared a few times. V was pared by 0 bases and J by 7 bases, with 10 bases of the junction left unmatched. CDR1 and CDR2 from the germline V gene are LNHNV and YYDKDF (reference sequence). The CDR3 sequence is 16 residues long. As handled by the study authors: Amplification of reference gene primers provided the estimated nucleated cell counts. The data were produced by immunoSEQ multiplex PCR, yet TCRdb's version contains in-frame clones alone and is incomplete. V and J calls and clone size follow that table, whereas D and trimming were derived from the DNA. The profile shows about 120,000 clones, around 89% of them singletons.

The origin of this receptor is a woman aged 60-70 years with COVID-19, enrolled during active disease. The chain carries TRBV15 and TRBJ1-2, with TRBD1 matching over 8 bases. Material for sequencing was peripheral blood. The DNA for the CDR3 is TGTGCCACCAGCAGAGATAGGGCGACAGGGGTGCGTGGCTACACCTTC. Protein product: CATSRDRATGVRGYTF.